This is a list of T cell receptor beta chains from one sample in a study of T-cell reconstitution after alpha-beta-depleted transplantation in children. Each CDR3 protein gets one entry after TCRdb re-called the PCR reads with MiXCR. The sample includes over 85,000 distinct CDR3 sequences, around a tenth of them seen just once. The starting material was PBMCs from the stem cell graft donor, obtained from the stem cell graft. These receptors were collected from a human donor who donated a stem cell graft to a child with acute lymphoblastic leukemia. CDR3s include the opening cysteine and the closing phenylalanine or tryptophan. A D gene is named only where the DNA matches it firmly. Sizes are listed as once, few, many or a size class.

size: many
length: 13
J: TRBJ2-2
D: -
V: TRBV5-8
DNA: TGTGCCAGCAGCCAGGGCGGACCCGGGGAGCTGTTTTTT
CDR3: CASSQGGPGELFF

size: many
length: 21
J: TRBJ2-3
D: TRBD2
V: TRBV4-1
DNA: TGCGCCAGCAGCCAAGGCCCTTGGGGAGCGGGGGGGCTAACGGGGGCAGATACGCAGTATTTT
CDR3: CASSQGPWGAGGLTGADTQYF

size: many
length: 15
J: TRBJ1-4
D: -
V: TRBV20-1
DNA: TGCAGTGCTAGAGATCTAGGCAGGGCGGCTGAAAAACTGTTTTTT
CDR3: CSARDLGRAAEKLFF

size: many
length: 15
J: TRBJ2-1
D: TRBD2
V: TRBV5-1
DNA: TGCGCCAGCAGCCCGACTAGCGGGAGGGCGCGAGAGCAGTTCTTC
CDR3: CASSPTSGRAREQFF

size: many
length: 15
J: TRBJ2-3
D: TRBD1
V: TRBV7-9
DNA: TGTGCCAGCAGCCCCGGGACAGGGGGGCCAGATACGCAGTATTTT
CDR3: CASSPGTGGPDTQYF

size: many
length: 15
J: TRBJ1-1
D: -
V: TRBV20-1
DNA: TGCAGTGCTAGAGACCCCGGGACCCAGAACACTGAAGCTTTCTTT
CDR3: CSARDPGTQNTEAFF

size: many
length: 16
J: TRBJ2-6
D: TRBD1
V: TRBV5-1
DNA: TGCGCCAGCAGACAGGGGGAAACCTCTGGGGCCAACGTCCTGACTTTC
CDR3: CASRQGETSGANVLTF

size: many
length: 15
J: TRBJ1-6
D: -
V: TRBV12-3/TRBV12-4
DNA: TGTGCCAGCAGTCCTGACGGGCTCTATAATTCACCCCTCCACTTT
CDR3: CASSPDGLYNSPLHF

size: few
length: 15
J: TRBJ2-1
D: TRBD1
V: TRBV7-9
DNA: TGTGCCAGCGGTAAGGGGGCTGGAATTTACAATGAGCAGTTCTTC
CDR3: CASGKGAGIYNEQFF

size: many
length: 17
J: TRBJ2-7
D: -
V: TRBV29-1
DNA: TGCAGCGTTGAGGGCGGGGACTCGTCTAACTCTCCCTACGAGCAGTACTTC
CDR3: CSVEGGDSSNSPYEQYF

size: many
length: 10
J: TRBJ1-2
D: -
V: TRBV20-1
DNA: TGCAGTGCAACGGGCGAGGGTGAAACCTTC
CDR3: CSATGEGETF

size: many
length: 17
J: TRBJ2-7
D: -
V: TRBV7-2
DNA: TGTGCCAGCGGATCGGCGATCAGGGTTGGAGGCTCCTACGAGCAGTACTTC
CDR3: CASGSAIRVGGSYEQYF

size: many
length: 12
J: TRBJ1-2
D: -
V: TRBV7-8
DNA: TGTGCCAGCAGCTTAGAGCTATATGGCTACACCTTC
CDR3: CASSLELYGYTF

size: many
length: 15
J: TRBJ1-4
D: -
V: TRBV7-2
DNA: TGTGCCAGCAGCAGAGGGACCGCTCATGGTGAAAAACTGTTTTTT
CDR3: CASSRGTAHGEKLFF